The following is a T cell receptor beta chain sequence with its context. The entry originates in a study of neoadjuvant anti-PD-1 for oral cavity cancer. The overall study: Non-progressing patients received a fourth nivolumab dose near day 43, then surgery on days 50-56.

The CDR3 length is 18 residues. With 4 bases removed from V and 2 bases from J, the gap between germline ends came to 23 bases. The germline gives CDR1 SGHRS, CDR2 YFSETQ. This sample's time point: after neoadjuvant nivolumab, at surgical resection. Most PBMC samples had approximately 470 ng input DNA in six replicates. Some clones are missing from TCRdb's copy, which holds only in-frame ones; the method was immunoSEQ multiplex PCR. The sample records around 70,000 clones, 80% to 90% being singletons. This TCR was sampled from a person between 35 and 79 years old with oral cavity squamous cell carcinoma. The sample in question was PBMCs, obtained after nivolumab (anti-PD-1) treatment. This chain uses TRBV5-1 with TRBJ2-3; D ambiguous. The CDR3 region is CASSLGGIVGGVTDTQYF. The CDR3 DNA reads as TGCGCCAGCAGCCTGGGCGGTATTGTGGGTGGTGTCACAGATACGCAGTATTTT.